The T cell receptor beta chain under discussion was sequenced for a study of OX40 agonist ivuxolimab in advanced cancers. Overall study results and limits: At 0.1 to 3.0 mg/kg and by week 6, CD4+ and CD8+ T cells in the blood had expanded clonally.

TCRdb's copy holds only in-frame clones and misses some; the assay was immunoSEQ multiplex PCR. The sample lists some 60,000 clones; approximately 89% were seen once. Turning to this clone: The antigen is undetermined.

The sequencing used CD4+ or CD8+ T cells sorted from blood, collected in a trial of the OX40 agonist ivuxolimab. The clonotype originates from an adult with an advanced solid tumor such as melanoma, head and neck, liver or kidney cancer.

The CDR3 here is CASSGANVLTF. In DNA form, the CDR3 reads TGTGCCAGTTCTGGGGCCAACGTCCTGACTTTC. The chain has TRBV2 and TRBJ2-6; D is uncertain. The length of the CDR3 is 11 residues. CDR1 and CDR2 from the germline V gene are SNHLY and FYNNEI. V gave up 9 bases and J gave up 1 base, with 1 base separating them. Full variable domain (rest looked up from reference TRBV2 and TRBJ2-6): EPEVTQTPSHQVTQMGQEVILRCVPISNHLYFYWYRQILGQKVEFLVSFYNNEISEKSEIFDDQFSVERPDGSNFTLKIRSTKLEDSAMYFCASSGANVLTFGAGSRLTVL.